The T cell receptor beta chain described here comes from a study of OX40 agonist ivuxolimab in advanced cancers. Study results and caveats: There were also nonresponders showing low normalized T-cell clonal expansion. Mean expanded clone counts were higher in CD8+ than CD4+ T cells.

Libraries were prepared by immunoSEQ multiplex PCR; TCRdb keeps only in-frame clonotypes and omits some of them. The top ten clones hold 40% to 55% of a sample with over 20,000 clones, roughly 81% of them seen once. Worth noting for this clone: The target antigen is unknown.

V lost 5 bases to trimming and J lost 5 bases; unmatched junction nucleotides: 8. The CDR3 consists of 14 residues. Germline loops: CDR1 MNHEY, CDR2 SMNVEV (reference sequence). Patients were ineligible given autoimmune disease history or systemic immunosuppression. This receptor was identified in an adult with an advanced solid tumor such as melanoma, head and neck, liver or kidney cancer. The material sequenced was CD4+ or CD8+ T cells sorted from blood, taken in a trial of the OX40 agonist ivuxolimab. The chain combines TRBV27 with TRBJ2-7; TRBD1 matches at 8 bases. As DNA, the CDR3 is TGTGCCAGCAGTAATCACAGGGGGTTCGACGAGCAGTACTTC. This translates into CASSNHRGFDEQYF.